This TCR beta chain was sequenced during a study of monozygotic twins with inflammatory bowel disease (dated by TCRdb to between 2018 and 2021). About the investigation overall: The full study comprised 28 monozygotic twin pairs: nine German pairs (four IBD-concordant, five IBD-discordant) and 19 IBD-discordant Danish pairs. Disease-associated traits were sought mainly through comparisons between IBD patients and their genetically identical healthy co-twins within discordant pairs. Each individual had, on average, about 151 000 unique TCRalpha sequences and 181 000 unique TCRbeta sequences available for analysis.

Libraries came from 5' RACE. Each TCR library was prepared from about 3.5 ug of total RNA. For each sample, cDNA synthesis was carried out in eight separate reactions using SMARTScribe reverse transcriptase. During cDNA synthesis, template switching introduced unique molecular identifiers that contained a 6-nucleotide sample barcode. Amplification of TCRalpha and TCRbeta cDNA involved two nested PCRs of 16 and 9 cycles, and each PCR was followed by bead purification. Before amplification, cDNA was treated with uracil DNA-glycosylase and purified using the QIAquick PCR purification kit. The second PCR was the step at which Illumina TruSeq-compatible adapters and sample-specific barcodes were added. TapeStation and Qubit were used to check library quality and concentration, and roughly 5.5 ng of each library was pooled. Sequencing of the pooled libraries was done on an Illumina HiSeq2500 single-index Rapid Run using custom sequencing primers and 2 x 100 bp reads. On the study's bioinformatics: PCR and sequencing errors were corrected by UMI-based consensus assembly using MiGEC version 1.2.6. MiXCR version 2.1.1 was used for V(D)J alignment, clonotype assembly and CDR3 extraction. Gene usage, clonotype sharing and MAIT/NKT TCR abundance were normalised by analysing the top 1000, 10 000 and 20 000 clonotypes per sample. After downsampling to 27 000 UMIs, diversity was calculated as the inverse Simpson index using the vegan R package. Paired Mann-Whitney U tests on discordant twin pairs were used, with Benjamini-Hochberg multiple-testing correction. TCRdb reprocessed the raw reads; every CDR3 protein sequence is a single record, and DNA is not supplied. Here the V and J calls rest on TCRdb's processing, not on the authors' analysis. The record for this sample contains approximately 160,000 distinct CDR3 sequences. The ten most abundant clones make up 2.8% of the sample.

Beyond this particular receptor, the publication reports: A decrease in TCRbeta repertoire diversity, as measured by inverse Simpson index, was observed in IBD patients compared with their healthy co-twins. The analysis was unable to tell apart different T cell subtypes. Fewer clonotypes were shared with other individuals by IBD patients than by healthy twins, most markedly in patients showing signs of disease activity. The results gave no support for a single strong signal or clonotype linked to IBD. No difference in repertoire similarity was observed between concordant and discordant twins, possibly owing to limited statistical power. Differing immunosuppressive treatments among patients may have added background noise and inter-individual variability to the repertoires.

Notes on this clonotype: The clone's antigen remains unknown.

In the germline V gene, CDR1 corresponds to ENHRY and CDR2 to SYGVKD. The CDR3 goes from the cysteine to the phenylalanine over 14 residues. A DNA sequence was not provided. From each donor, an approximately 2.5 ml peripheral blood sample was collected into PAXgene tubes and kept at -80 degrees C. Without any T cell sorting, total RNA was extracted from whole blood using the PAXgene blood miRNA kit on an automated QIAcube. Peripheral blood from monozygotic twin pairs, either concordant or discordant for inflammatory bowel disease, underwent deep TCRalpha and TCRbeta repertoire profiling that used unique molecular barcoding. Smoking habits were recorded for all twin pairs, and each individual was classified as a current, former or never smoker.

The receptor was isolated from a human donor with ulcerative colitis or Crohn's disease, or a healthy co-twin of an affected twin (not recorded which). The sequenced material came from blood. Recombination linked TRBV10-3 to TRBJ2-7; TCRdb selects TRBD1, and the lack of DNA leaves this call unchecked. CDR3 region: CAIRGTGSPYEQYF.